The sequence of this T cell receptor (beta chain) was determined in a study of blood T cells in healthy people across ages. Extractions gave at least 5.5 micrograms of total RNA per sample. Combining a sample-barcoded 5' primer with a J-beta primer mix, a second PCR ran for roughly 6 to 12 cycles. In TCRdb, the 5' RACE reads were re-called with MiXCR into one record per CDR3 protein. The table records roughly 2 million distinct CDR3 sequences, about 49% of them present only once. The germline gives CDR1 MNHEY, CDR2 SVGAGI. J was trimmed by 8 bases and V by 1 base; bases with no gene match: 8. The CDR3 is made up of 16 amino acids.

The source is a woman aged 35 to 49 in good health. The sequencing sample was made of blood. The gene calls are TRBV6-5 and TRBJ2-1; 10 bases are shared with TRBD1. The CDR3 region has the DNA TGTGCCAGCAGTTACTTGCGGGACAGGGGTTTTTATGAGCAGTTCTTC. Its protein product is CASSYLRDRGFYEQFF.